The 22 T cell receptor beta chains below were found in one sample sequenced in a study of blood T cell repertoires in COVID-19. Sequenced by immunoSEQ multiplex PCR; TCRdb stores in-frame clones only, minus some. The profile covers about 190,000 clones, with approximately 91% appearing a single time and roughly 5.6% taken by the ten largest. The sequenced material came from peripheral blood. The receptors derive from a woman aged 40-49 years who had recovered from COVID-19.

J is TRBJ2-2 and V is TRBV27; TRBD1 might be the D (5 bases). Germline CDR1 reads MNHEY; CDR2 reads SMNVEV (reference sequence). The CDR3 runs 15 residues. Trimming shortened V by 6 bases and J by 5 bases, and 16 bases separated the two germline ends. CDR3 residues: CASSLMLRVTGELFF. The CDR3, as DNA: TGTGCCAGCAGCCTCATGCTCAGGGTAACCGGGGAGCTGTTTTTT.

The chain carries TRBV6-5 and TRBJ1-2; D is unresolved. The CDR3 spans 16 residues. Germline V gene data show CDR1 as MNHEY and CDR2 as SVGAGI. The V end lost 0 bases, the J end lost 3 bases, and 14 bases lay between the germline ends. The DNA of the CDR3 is TGTGCCAGCAGTTACTCAAGGCGACAAATGGACTATGGCTACACCTTC. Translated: CASSYSRRQMDYGYTF.

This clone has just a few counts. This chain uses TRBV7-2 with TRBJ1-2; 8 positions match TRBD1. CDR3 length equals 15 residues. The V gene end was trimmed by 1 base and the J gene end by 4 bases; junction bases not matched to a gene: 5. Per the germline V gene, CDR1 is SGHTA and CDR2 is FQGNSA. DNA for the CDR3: TGTGCCAGCAGCTTAGAGGGGCAGGGGGCCTATGGCTACACCTTC. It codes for CASSLEGQGAYGYTF.

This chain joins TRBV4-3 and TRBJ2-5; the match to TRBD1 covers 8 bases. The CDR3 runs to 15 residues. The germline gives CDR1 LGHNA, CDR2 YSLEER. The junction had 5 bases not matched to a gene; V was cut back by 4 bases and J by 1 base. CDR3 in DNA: TGCGCCAGCAGCCCCGGGACAGGCCTCCAAGAGACCCAGTACTTC. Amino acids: CASSPGTGLQETQYF.

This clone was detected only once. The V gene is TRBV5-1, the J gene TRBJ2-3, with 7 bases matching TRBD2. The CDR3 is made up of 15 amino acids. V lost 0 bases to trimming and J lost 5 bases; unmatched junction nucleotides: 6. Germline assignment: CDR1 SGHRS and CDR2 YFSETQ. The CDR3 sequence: CASSLVGGSQDTQYF. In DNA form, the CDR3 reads TGCGCCAGCAGCTTGGTCGGCGGGAGTCAAGATACGCAGTATTTT.

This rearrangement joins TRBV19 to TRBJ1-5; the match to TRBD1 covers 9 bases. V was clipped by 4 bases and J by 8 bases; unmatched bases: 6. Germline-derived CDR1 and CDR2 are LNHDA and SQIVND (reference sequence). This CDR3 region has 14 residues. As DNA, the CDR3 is TGTGCCAGTAGTAACACAGGGGGCGGTAAGCCCCAGCATTTT. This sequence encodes CASSNTGGGKPQHF.

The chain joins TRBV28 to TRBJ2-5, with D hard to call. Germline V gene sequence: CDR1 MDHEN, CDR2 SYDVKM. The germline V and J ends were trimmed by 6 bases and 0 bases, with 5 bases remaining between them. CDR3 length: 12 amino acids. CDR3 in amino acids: CASSSDQETQYF. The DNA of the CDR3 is TGTGCCAGCAGCTCCGACCAAGAGACCCAGTACTTC.

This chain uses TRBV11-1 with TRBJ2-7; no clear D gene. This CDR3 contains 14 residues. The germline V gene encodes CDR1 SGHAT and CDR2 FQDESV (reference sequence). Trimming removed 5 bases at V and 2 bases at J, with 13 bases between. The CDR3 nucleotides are TGTGCCAGCAGCCCCAGCCGGGTACCCTACGAGCAGTACTTC. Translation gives CASSPSRVPYEQYF.

CDR3 coding DNA: TGTGCCAGCAGCTTAGACCTGGGGACAGGGGGCCATGAGCAGTTCTTC. Its protein product is CASSLDLGTGGHEQFF. The gene calls are TRBV11-3 and TRBJ2-1, with TRBD1 identical over 12 bases. This CDR3 has 16 amino acids. Germline CDR1 and CDR2: SGHNT and YENEEA. V was clipped by 0 bases and J by 8 bases; unmatched bases: 5.

CDR3 in amino acids: CASTSGRVSGANVLTF. CDR3 nucleotide sequence: TGTGCCAGCACTAGCGGGAGGGTCTCTGGGGCCAACGTCCTGACTTTC. The genes are TRBV2 and TRBJ2-6; 12 bases agree with TRBD2. The J segment lost 0 bases and the V segment lost 7 bases, leaving 1 base of the junction unmatched. The CDR3 covers 16 residues. Germline V gives CDR1 SNHLY, CDR2 FYNNEI.

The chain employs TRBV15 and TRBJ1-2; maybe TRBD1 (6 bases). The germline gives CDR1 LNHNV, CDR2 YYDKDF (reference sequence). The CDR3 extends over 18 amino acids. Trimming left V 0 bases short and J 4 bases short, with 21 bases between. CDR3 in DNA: TGTGCCACCAGCAGAGACCGAATAACCCCAGGGGCCATCTATGGCTACACCTTC. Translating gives CATSRDRITPGAIYGYTF. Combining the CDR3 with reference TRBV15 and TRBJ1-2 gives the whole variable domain DAMVIQNPRYQVTQFGKPVTLSCSQTLNHNVMYWYQQKSSQAPKLLFHYYDKDFNNEADTPDNFQSRRPNTSFCFLDIRSPGLGDTAMYLCATSRDRITPGAIYGYTFGSGTRLTVV.

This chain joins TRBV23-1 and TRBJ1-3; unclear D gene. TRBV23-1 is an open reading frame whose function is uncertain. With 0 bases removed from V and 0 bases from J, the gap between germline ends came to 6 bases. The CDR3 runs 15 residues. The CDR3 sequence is CASSQSTTSGNTIYF. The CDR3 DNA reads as TGCGCCAGCAGTCAATCGACAACCTCTGGAAACACCATATATTTT.

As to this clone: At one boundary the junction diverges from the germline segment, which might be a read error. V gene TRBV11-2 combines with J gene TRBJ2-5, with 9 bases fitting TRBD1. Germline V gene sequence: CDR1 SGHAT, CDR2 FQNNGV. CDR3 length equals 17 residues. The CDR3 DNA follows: TGTGCCAGCAGCCTAGACCGGGACAGGGAGTCCTGGGAGACCCAGTACTTC. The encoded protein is CASSLDRDRESWETQYF.

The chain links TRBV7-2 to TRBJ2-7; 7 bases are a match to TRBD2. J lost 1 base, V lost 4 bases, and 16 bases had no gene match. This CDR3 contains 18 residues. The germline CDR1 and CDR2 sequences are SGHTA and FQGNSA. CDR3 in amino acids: CASSSPLAGREWSYEQYF. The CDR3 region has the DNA TGTGCCAGCAGCTCGCCTCTGGCTGGGCGGGAGTGGTCCTACGAGCAGTACTTC.

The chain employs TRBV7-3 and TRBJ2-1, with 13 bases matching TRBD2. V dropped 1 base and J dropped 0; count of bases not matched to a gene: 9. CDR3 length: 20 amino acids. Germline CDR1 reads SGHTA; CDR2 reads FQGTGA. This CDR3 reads CASSLNPGLAGSSSYNEQFF. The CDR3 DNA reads TGTGCCAGCAGCTTAAACCCGGGACTAGCGGGATCTAGCTCCTACAATGAGCAGTTCTTC.

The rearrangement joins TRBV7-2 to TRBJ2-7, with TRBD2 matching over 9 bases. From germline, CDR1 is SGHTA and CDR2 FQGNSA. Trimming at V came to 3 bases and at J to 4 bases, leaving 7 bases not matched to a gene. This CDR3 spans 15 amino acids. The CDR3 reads CASSFRAGGPYEQYF. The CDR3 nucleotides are TGTGCCAGCAGCTTCCGGGCGGGAGGGCCTTACGAGCAGTACTTC.

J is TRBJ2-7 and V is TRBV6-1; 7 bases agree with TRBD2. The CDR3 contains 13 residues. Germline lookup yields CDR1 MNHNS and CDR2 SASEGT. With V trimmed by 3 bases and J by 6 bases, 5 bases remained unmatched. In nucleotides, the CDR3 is TGTGCCAGCAGTGAGGGAGCGGGGCCCGAGCAGTACTTC. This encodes CASSEGAGPEQYF.

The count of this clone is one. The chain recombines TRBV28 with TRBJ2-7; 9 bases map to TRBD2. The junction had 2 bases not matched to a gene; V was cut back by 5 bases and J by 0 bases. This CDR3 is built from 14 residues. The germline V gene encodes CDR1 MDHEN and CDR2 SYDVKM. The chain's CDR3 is CASSLSGGSYEQYF. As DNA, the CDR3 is TGTGCCAGCAGTCTTAGCGGGGGCTCCTACGAGCAGTACTTC.

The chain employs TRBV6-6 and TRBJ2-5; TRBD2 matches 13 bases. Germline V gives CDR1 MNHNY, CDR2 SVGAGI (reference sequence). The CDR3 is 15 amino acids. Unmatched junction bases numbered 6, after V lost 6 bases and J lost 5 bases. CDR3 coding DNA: TGTGCCAGCAGCGGACTAGCGGGAGATTTGGAGACCCAGTACTTC. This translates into CASSGLAGDLETQYF.

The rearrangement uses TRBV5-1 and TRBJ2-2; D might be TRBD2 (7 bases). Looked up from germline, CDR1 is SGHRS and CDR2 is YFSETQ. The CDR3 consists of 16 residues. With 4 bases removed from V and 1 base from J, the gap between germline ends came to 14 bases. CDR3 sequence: CASSPGASGNTGELFF. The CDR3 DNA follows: TGCGCCAGCAGCCCGGGGGCTAGCGGGAACACCGGGGAGCTGTTTTTT. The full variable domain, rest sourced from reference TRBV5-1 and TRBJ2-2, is KAGVTQTPRYLIKTRGQQVTLSCSPISGHRSVSWYQQTPGQGLQFLFEYFSETQRNKGNFPGRFSGRQFSNSRSEMNVSTLELGDSALYLCASSPGASGNTGELFFGEGSRLTVL.

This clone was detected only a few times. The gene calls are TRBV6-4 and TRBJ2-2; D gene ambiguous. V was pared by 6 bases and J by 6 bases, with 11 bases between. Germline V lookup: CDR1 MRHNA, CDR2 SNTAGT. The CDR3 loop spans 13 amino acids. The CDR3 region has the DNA TGTGCCAGCAGATTAGACTCCGCCGGGGAGCTGTTTTTT. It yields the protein CASRLDSAGELFF.

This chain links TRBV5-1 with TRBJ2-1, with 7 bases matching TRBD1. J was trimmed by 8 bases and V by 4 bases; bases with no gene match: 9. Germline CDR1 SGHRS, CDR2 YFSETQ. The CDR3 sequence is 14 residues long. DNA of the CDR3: TGCGCCAGCAGCCCCGACAGGGTTTCAGATGAGCAGTTCTTC. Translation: CASSPDRVSDEQFF.